The following is a T cell receptor (beta chain) sequence with its context. The specificity of this receptor is unknown. No per-base quality is available; no much larger clone lies one base away. RNA was extracted using the RNeasy kit, and about 0.45 to 1 ug of the RNA was reverse transcribed with random hexamers. TCR beta CDR3 regions were amplified with the immunoSEQ multiplex PCR assay covering 54 Vbeta and 13 Jbeta segments. Bias from PCR amplification was corrected by using a synthetic template baseline for primer optimization and for computational correction. Per the authors' processing: Reads were assigned to V, D and J genes according to IMGT and analyzed in immunoSEQ Analyzer, with only productive sequences retained. Clonality was calculated as one minus the Shannon entropy normalized by log2 of the number of productive unique sequences. For each patient and control, public and private clones were evaluated among the 100 most prevalent clones. Clones were defined as Susac-specific if absent from the healthy and MS cohorts, from approximately 1,100 published viral clones and from other ImmuneACCESS disease sequences. Using fastp at Q25 and MiXCR, TCRdb reprocessed the public reads and kept productive beta chains. All rows with the same CDR3 protein become a single entry with the most common DNA and genes. TCRdb, not the original authors, processed these V and J calls. This sample holds about 120,000 distinct CDR3 sequences; about 95% were observed only once. The ten largest clones take up about 0.28% of the sample.

The data were taken from a study of CD8 T cells in Susac syndrome (dated by TCRdb to between 2017 and 2020). Concerning the study at large: Of the Susac syndrome patients who were sequenced, fewer than ten were in clinical remission while more than five had clinically active disease. Whether CD8+ T cell activation and differentiation in Susac syndrome was antigen driven was tested using repertoire sequencing. At blood withdrawal, Susac syndrome patients were either therapy-naive, taking corticosteroids (in some cases with IVIg as well), or taking IVIg alone. The clonality of the CD8+ T cell repertoire was compared across approximately eleven healthy donors, some 14 Susac syndrome patients and around 16 multiple sclerosis patients.

General findings and caveats noted by the study authors: Clonal expansion was seen in Susac syndrome CD8+ repertoires, peaking in CD8+ TEMRA cells and being greater in clinically active patients than in remitting ones. The number of individuals in the TCR sequencing and HLA analysis was acknowledged as relatively small. Sixteen Susac-specific public clones were identified in the total CD8+ repertoire, and roughly five Susac-specific public clones were identified in the CD8+ TEMRA repertoire.

Peripheral blood CD8+ and CD4+ T cells from healthy donors, Susac syndrome patients and multiple sclerosis patients were profiled by high-throughput TCR beta sequencing. Susac syndrome patients met recently defined diagnostic criteria for definite or probable disease. Bulk CD8+ and CD4+ T cells were purified by magnetic negative isolation, whereas CD8+ TEMRA cells were enriched by FACS. Blood was drawn into EDTA tubes, processed within 24 hours, and PBMCs were isolated by density gradient centrifugation. PBMCs destined for TCR sequencing were cryopreserved in liquid nitrogen and later thawed in a 37 °C water bath. The sorted or isolated CD4+, CD8+ and CD8+ TEMRA cells reached a purity of at least 90%. The sample was CD8+ T cells from PBMCs. This clonotype was sampled from a human donor with Susac syndrome.

Here is the DNA: TGCAGTGCTAGCTTTGGAAGCTCCTACGAGCAGTACTTC. Its protein is CSASFGSSYEQYF. The chain joins TRBV20-1 to TRBJ2-7, with no D gene named confidently. Per the germline V gene (reference sequence), DFQATT is the CDR1 and SNEGSKA is the CDR2. The CDR3 runs 13 amino acids, cysteine and phenylalanine included. Solely the CDR3 DNA is kept, with 39 bases framed from the first base. Deletion took 3 bases off V and 0 bases off J, with a span of 9 bases between the germline ends.